This TCR beta chain comes out of a study of cytomegalovirus exposure and HLA in healthy donors. Germline CDR1 is MNHEY and CDR2 is SMNVEV (reference sequence). The V segment lost 5 bases and the J segment 4 bases; nucleotides outside the gene matches: 14. This CDR3 contains 17 residues. TCRdb's copy holds only in-frame clones and misses some; the assay was immunoSEQ multiplex PCR. This table holds a few hundred thousand clones, around nine tenths found once. Sequencing was carried out using PBMCs. The clonotype originates from a woman younger than 30 in good health and CMV-seronegative. The chain has TRBV27 and TRBJ1-1, with 9 positions matching TRBD1. The CDR3 loop is CASSRKGQGIGGTEAFF. The CDR3 DNA follows: TGTGCCAGCAGTAGAAAGGGACAGGGCATCGGCGGCACTGAAGCTTTCTTT.